A single sample gave rise to the 30 T cell receptor beta chains below, sequenced in a study of blood T cell repertoires in COVID-19 (dated by TCRdb to the early 2020s). Libraries were made using the immunoSEQ multiplex PCR assay. TCRdb obtained this table from immuneACCESS and retained in-frame rearrangements with V and J assigned. These tables miss some clones; where compared with another copy, unresolved V genes account for less than half of the shortfall, and the remainder is unexplained. This sample holds under 200,000 clones; approximately 87% were observed only once. The ten largest clonotypes hold approximately 10% of the sample. The sample consisted of peripheral blood. These receptors were obtained from a woman between 70 and 85 years old with COVID-19, enrolled during active disease.

V gene TRBV9 combines with J gene TRBJ1-2; 8 positions match TRBD1. The CDR3 has 16 amino acids. Germline V gives CDR1 SGDLS, CDR2 YYNGEE. The V gene end was trimmed by 0 bases and the J gene end by 3 bases; junction bases not matched to a gene: 7. The CDR3 region is CASSVAVSGGDYGYTF. Written as DNA, the CDR3 is TGTGCCAGCAGCGTAGCTGTGTCAGGGGGCGACTATGGCTACACCTTC.

This chain joins TRBV25-1 and TRBJ1-2; TRBD1 aligns across 7 bases. The CDR3 length is 13 residues. V was clipped by 3 bases and J by 4 bases; unmatched bases: 2. CDR1 and CDR2 from the germline V gene are MGHDK and SYGVNS. In DNA form, the CDR3 reads TGTGCCAGCAGTGAGGGACAGAGCTATGGCTACACCTTC. Encoded protein: CASSEGQSYGYTF.

The rearrangement joins TRBV2 to TRBJ2-1; D perhaps matches TRBD1 (6 bases). Trimming took 5 bases from V and 14 from J, leaving 13 bases between them. The CDR3 totals 11 residues. The germline V gene has CDR1 SNHLY and CDR2 FYNNEI. The CDR3 DNA is TGTGCCAGCAGTTACCAGGCAGGGGAGTTCTTC. Amino acid sequence: CASSYQAGEFF.

The gene calls are TRBV19 and TRBJ1-5, with 7 bases identical to TRBD1. Trimming took 11 bases from V and 2 from J; bases not matched to a gene: 18. Germline loops: CDR1 LNHDA, CDR2 SQIVND (reference sequence). CDR3 length: 17 residues. CDR3 loop: CASSLETGRIGNQPQHF. The CDR3 DNA follows: TGTGCCTCATCGTTAGAGACAGGGCGTATTGGCAATCAGCCCCAGCATTTT.

V is TRBV6-5 and J is TRBJ1-4; D is possibly TRBD1 (6 bases). The germline V gene encodes CDR1 MNHEY and CDR2 SVGAGI. Trimming removed 6 bases at V and 15 bases at J, with 17 bases between. CDR3 length: 12 residues. The CDR3 nucleotides are TGTGCCAGCAGGGGAACAGGGAGTTTGTTGTTTTTT. This translates into CASRGTGSLLFF.

The chain has TRBV9 and TRBJ1-1; possible D gene TRBD1, 6 bases. The length of the CDR3 is 14 residues. V was trimmed by 0 bases and J by 4 bases, leaving 10 bases between them. Germline V gene lookup returns CDR1 SGDLS and CDR2 YYNGEE. The CDR3 reads CASSVDRAGTEAFF. The CDR3, as DNA: TGTGCCAGCAGCGTAGACAGGGCGGGCACTGAAGCTTTCTTT. The full variable domain, rest sourced from reference TRBV9 and TRBJ1-1, is DSGVTQTPKHLITATGQRVTLRCSPRSGDLSVYWYQQSLDQGLQFLIQYYNGEERAKGNILERFSAQQFPDLHSELNLSSLELGDSALYFCASSVDRAGTEAFFGQGTRLTVV.

This chain links TRBV7-9 with TRBJ2-7, with D unclear. V lost 5 bases to trimming and J lost 4 bases, with 12 bases between them. CDR1 SEHNR and CDR2 FQNEAQ come from the germline V gene (reference sequence). CDR3 length: 13 amino acids. The CDR3 DNA reads TGTGCCAGCAGCCCCCCGGTTGTGTACGAGCAGTACTTC. It specifies CASSPPVVYEQYF.

V and J are TRBV27 and TRBJ1-1; D is perhaps TRBD1 (6 bases). CDR1 is MNHEY and CDR2 is SMNVEV in the germline V gene (reference sequence). The CDR3 loop spans 14 amino acids. Trimming took 3 bases from V and 3 from J, leaving 11 bases between them. Here the CDR3 reads CASSFRTEHTEAFF. The CDR3 bases are TGTGCCAGCAGTTTCAGGACAGAGCACACTGAAGCTTTCTTT.

The V and J genes are TRBV19 and TRBJ1-1; D remains unclear. Trimming stripped 3 bases from V and 0 bases from J, with 17 bases between. The CDR3 has 17 residues. The germline V gene has CDR1 LNHDA and CDR2 SQIVND (reference sequence). This CDR3 is CASSIGGGLFMNTEAFF. CDR3 coding DNA: TGTGCCAGTAGTATCGGTGGAGGACTCTTCATGAACACTGAAGCTTTCTTT. Complete variable domain (other parts from reference TRBV19 and TRBJ1-1): DGGITQSPKYLFRKEGQNVTLSCEQNLNHDAMYWYRQDPGQGLRLIYYSQIVNDFQKGDIAEGYSVSREKKESFPLTVTSAQKNPTAFYLCASSIGGGLFMNTEAFFGQGTRLTVV.

This clone was detected only a few times. The J gene is TRBJ2-1, the V gene TRBV5-4; TRBD2 matches at 9 bases. There are 15 residues in the CDR3. Trimming cost V 0 bases and J 8 bases; bases outside gene matches: 6. In germline, CDR1 is SGHNT, CDR2 YYREEE (reference sequence). CDR3 DNA: TGTGCCAGCAGCTTGGCAGGCGGGGGGGCCTATGAGCAGTTCTTC. This translates into CASSLAGGGAYEQFF.

The chain carries TRBV7-2 and TRBJ2-2; the match to TRBD2 covers 14 bases. Germline values: CDR1 SGHTA, CDR2 FQGNSA. The CDR3 sequence is 16 residues long. The V segment lost 4 bases and the J segment 8 bases; nucleotides outside the gene matches: 6. The CDR3 loop is CASSSPGLAGAGELFF. CDR3 sequence (DNA): TGTGCCAGCAGCTCCCCGGGACTAGCGGGGGCTGGGGAGCTGTTTTTT.

This clone showed up just once. The rearrangement uses TRBV12-3 or TRBV12-4 and TRBJ1-2; 10 bases map to TRBD1. The junction had 1 base not matched to a gene; V was cut back by 3 bases and J by 6 bases. The CDR3 spans 13 residues. The CDR3 here is CASSLTGGDGYTF. Here the CDR3 DNA reads TGTGCCAGCAGTTTGACAGGGGGCGATGGCTACACCTTC.

This chain links TRBV20-1 with TRBJ1-2; TRBD1 is a possible D gene (6 bases). Germline V CDR1 and CDR2: DFQATT, SNEGSKA (reference sequence). V gave up 3 bases and J gave up 3 bases, with 20 bases separating them. The CDR3 totals 16 residues. CDR3 sequence reads: CSASSAGEGGYYGYTF. CDR3 nucleotide sequence: TGCAGTGCTAGTTCTGCAGGGGAGGGTGGGTACTATGGCTACACCTTC.

This clone showed up many times. The chain has TRBV2 and TRBJ1-2; TRBD1 matches 7 bases. Germline CDR1 and CDR2: SNHLY and FYNNEI. The junction had 4 bases not matched to a gene; V was cut back by 3 bases and J by 0 bases. CDR3 length: 15 amino acids. CDR3 residues: CASSDTGVANYGYTF. CDR3 bases: TGTGCCAGCAGTGATACAGGGGTAGCTAACTATGGCTACACCTTC. The full variable domain, with the rest looked up from reference TRBV2 and TRBJ1-2, is EPEVTQTPSHQVTQMGQEVILRCVPISNHLYFYWYRQILGQKVEFLVSFYNNEISEKSEIFDDQFSVERPDGSNFTLKIRSTKLEDSAMYFCASSDTGVANYGYTFGSGTRLTVV.

The rearrangement joins TRBV28 to TRBJ2-5; 8 nucleotides match TRBD2. The V gene's germline CDR1 is MDHEN and CDR2 SYDVKM. V was clipped by 3 bases and J by 5 bases; unmatched bases: 2. This CDR3 contains 13 residues. CDR3 region: CASSLGGGETQYF. CDR3 DNA sequence: TGTGCCAGCAGTTTGGGCGGGGGGGAGACCCAGTACTTC.

The V call is TRBV12-5, the J call TRBJ2-5; D is undetermined. Germline V lookup: CDR1 LGHNT, CDR2 FRNRAP. Deletions cut 6 bases from V and 5 bases from J, with 10 bases between. The CDR3 is made up of 12 amino acids. CDR3 protein: CASGLPGETQYF. In DNA, the CDR3 is TGTGCTAGTGGCCTCCCCGGGGAGACCCAGTACTTC. Using reference TRBV12-5 and TRBJ2-5 for the parts outside the CDR3, the full variable domain is DARVTQTPRHKVTEMGQEVTMRCQPILGHNTVFWYRQTMMQGLELLAYFRNRAPLDDSGMPKDRFSAEMPDATLATLKIQPSEPRDSAVYFCASGLPGETQYFGPGTRLLVL.

The chain carries TRBV19 and TRBJ1-1; D uncertain. Deletions cut 4 bases from V and 6 bases from J, with 12 bases between. The germline CDR1 and CDR2 sequences are LNHDA and SQIVND (reference sequence). This CDR3 is 13 amino acids long. Here the CDR3 reads CASSTEVRAEAFF. In DNA form, the CDR3 reads TGTGCCAGTAGTACAGAGGTTCGGGCTGAAGCTTTCTTT.

This chain connects TRBV29-1 to TRBJ2-1; 14 bases are a match to TRBD2. Looked up from germline, CDR1 is SQVTM and CDR2 is ANQGSEA. CDR3 size: 16 residues. V lost 4 bases, J lost 7 bases, and 9 bases stayed unmatched. The CDR3 protein is CSVATSGGAGGNEQFF. CDR3 in DNA: TGCAGCGTTGCGACTAGCGGGGGGGCCGGAGGGAATGAGCAGTTCTTC.

This clone was counted once. The CDR3 loop is CASSRRTSGGAGNEQFF. The CDR3 DNA reads as TGTGCCAGCAGTCGCAGGACTAGCGGGGGGGCGGGTAATGAGCAGTTCTTC. The chain carries TRBV27 and TRBJ2-1; 15 positions match TRBD2. The CDR3 runs 17 residues. V dropped 5 bases and J dropped 7; count of bases not matched to a gene: 9. The germline CDR1 and CDR2 sequences are MNHEY and SMNVEV (reference sequence).

This rearrangement joins TRBV7-2 to TRBJ2-1; D possibly corresponds to TRBD1 (5 bases). Germline V gene lookup returns CDR1 SGHTA and CDR2 FQGNSA. Trimming took off 5 bases at V and 1 base at J, with 12 bases between the two ends. This CDR3 comprises 15 residues. CDR3 sequence reads: CASSGRVGSYNEQFF. In DNA, the CDR3 is TGTGCCAGCAGCGGCAGGGTCGGTTCCTACAATGAGCAGTTCTTC. Looking up the rest from reference TRBV7-2 and TRBJ2-1 gives the full variable domain: GAGVSQSPSNKVTEKGKDVELRCDPISGHTALYWYRQSLGQGLEFLIYFQGNSAPDKSGLPSDRFSAERTGGSVSTLTIQRTQQEDSAVYLCASSGRVGSYNEQFFGPGTRLTVL.

This clone was detected only a few times. The J gene is TRBJ1-5, the V gene TRBV28, with 8 nucleotides matching TRBD1. Germline assignment: CDR1 MDHEN and CDR2 SYDVKM. The J segment lost 4 bases and the V segment lost 7 bases, leaving 3 bases of the junction unmatched. CDR3 length: 13 residues. The CDR3 region is CASIDRGNQPQHF. DNA for the CDR3: TGTGCCAGCATTGACAGGGGAAATCAGCCCCAGCATTTT.

V and J are TRBV3-1 (or the pseudogene TRBV3-2) and TRBJ1-3, with a possible D match to TRBD1 (5 bases). Germline-derived CDR1 and CDR2 are LGHDT and YNNKEL (reference sequence). There are 15 residues in the CDR3. Trimming removed 1 base from V and 7 bases from J, with 14 bases in between. The DNA of the CDR3 is TGTGCCAGCAGCCAAGGAAGACAGATGAGGAACACCATATATTTT. Its translation is CASSQGRQMRNTIYF.

The V call is TRBV1, the J call TRBJ2-3; no check of the table's D call, TRBD2, against the DNA was made. TRBV1 is designated a pseudogene. This CDR3 spans 19 amino acids. This CDR3 is CTSSGGLAGGPKSTDTQYF. The CDR3 DNA is TGCACCAGCAGCGGAGGACTAGCGGGGGGACCCAAGAGCACAGATACGCAGTATTTT.

V is TRBV4-1 and J is TRBJ2-7; 8 bases agree with TRBD2. CDR3 size: 18 residues. Losses at the gene ends were 0 bases for V and 7 bases for J; bases not matched to a gene: 17. Germline V gives CDR1 MGHRA, CDR2 YSYEKL. CDR3 nucleotides: TGCGCCAGCAGCCAAGATGCGACTAGCGTTATCCCGGGGAGGGAGCAGTACTTC. It encodes CASSQDATSVIPGREQYF.

A few counts support this clone. The CDR3 loop reads CASSLVFDTQEYGYTF. In DNA, the CDR3 is TGTGCCAGCAGCTTAGTGTTCGACACCCAGGAATATGGCTACACCTTC. This chain joins TRBV7-8 and TRBJ1-2; D is undetermined. Trimming removed 1 base from V and 5 bases from J, with 17 bases in between. The CDR3 totals 16 residues. CDR1 SGHVS and CDR2 FQNEAQ come from the germline V gene.

This clone was observed a few times. CDR3 DNA sequence: TGTGCCAGCAGTTACCGGGGAGATAGCAATCAGCCCCAGCATTTT. Residues: CASSYRGDSNQPQHF. This rearrangement joins TRBV6-2 or TRBV6-3 to TRBJ1-5; D ambiguous. Trimming removed 2 bases from V and 0 bases from J, with 8 bases in between. The CDR3 length is 15 residues. Germline-derived CDR1 and CDR2 are MNHEY and SVGEGT.

This chain joins TRBV11-2 and TRBJ2-2; 8 nucleotides match TRBD2. V was clipped by 6 bases and J by 6 bases; unmatched bases: 9. CDR3 length: 15 amino acids. The germline V gene encodes CDR1 SGHAT and CDR2 FQNNGV. CDR3 amino acids: CASRLPGLGPGELFF. CDR3 nucleotide sequence: TGTGCCAGCAGACTCCCGGGACTAGGTCCCGGGGAGCTGTTTTTT. The entire variable domain, with the rest obtained from reference TRBV11-2 and TRBJ2-2, is as follows: EAGVAQSPRYKIIEKRQSVAFWCNPISGHATLYWYQQILGQGPKLLIQFQNNGVVDDSQLPKDRFSAERLKGVDSTLKIQPAKLEDSAVYLCASRLPGLGPGELFFGEGSRLTVL.

The genes are TRBV18 and TRBJ1-3, with D unclear. The germline V gene has CDR1 KGHSH and CDR2 LQKENI. The CDR3 runs to 14 residues. V was shortened by 5 bases and J by 0 bases, with 8 bases between the two germline ends. CDR3 sequence (DNA): TGTGCCAGCTCAGACCGGGACTCTGGAAACACCATATATTTT. Residues: CASSDRDSGNTIYF.

In this sample, this clone turned up once. The chain has TRBV5-4 and TRBJ1-1; D unclear. This CDR3 is built from 14 residues. V dropped 0 bases and J dropped 2 bases, with 8 bases sitting between them. The V gene's germline CDR1 is SGHNT and CDR2 YYREEE (reference sequence). CDR3 residues: CASSLESVNTEAFF. The CDR3 bases are TGTGCCAGCAGCTTGGAGTCAGTAAACACTGAAGCTTTCTTT.

The rearrangement uses TRBV14 and TRBJ2-1; D not resolved. Germline assignment: CDR1 SGHDN and CDR2 FVKESK. CDR3 size: 14 residues. The ends were cut back, 2 bases at V and 6 bases at J, with 11 bases in the middle. CDR3 in amino acids: CASSQLRQTNEQFF. CDR3 nucleotide sequence: TGTGCCAGCAGCCAACTCAGACAAACCAATGAGCAGTTCTTC.